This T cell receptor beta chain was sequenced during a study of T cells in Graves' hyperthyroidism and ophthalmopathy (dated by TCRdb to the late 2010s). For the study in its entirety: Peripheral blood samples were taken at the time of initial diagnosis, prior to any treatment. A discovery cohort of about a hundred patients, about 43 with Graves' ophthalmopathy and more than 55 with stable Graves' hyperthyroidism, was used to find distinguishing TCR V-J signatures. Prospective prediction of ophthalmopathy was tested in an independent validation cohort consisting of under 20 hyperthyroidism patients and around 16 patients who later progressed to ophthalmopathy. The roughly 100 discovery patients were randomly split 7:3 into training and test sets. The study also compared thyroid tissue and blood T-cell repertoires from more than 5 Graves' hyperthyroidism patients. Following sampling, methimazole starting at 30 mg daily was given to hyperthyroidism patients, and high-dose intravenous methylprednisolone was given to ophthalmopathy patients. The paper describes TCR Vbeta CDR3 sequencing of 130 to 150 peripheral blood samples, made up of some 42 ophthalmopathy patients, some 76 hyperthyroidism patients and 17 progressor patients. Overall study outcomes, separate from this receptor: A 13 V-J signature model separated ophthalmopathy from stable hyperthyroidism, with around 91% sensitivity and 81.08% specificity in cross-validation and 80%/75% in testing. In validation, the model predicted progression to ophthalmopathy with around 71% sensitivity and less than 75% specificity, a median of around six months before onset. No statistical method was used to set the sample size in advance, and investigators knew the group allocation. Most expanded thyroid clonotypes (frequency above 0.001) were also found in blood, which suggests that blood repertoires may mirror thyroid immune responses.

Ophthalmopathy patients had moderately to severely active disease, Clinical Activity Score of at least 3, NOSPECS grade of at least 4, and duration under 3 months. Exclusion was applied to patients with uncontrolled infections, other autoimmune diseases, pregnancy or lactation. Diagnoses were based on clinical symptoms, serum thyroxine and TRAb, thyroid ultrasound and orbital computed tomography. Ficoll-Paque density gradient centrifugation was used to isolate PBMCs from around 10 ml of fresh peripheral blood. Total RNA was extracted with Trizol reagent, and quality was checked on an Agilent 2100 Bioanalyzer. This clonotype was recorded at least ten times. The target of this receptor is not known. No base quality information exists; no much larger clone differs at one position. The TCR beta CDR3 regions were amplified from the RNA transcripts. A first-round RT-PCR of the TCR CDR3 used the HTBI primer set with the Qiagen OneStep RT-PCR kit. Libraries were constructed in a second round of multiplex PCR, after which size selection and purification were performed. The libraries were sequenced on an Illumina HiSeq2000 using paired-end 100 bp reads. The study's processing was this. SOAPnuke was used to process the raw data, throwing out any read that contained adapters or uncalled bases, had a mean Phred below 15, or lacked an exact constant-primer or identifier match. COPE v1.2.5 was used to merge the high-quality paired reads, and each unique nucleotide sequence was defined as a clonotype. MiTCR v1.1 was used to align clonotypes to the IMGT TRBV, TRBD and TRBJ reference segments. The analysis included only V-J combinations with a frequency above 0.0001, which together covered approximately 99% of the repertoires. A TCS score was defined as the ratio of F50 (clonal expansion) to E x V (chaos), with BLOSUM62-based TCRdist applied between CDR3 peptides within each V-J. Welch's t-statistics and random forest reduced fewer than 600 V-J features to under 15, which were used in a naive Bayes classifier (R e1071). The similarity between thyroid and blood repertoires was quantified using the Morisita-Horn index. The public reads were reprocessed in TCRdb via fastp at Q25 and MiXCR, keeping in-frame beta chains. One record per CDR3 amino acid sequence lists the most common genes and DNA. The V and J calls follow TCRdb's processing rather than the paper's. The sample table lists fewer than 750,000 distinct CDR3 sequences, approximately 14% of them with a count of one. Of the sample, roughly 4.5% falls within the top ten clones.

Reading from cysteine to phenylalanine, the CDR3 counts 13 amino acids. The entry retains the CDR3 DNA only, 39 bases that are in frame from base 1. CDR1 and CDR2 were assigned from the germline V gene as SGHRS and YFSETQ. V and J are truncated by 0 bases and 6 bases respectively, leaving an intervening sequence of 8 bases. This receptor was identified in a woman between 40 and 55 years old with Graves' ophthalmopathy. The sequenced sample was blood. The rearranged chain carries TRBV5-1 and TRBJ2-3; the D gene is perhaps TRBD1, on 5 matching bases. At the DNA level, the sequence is TGCGCCAGCAGCTTGGGCCAGGGTGATACGCAGTATTTT. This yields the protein CASSLGQGDTQYF.